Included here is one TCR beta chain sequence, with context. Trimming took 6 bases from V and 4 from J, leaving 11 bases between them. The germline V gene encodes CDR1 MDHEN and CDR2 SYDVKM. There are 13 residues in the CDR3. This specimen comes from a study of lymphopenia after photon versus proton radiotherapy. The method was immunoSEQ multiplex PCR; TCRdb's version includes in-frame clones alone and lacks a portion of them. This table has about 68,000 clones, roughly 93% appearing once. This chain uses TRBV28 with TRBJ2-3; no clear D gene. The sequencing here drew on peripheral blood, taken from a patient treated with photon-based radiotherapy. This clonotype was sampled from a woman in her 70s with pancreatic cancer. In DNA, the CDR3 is TGTGCCAGCAGCCTTACGGCACCAGATACGCAGTATTTT. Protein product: CASSLTAPDTQYF.